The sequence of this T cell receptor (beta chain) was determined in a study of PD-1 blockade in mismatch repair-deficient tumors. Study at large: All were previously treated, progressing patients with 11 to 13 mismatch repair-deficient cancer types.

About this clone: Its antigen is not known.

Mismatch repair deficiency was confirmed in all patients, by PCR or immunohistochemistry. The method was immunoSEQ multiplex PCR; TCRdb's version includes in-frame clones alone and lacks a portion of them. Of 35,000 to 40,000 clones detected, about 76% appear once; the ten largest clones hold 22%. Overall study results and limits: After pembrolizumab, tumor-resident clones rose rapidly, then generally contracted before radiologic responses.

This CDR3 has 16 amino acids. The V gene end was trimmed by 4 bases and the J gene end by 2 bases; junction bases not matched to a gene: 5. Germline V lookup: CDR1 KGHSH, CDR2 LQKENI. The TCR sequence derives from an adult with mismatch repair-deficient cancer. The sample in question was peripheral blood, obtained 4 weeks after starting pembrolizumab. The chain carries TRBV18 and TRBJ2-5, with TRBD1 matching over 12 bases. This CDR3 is CASSQGQGAFQETQYF. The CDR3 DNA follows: TGTGCCAGCTCACAGGGACAGGGGGCGTTTCAAGAGACCCAGTACTTC.